The 23 T cell receptor beta chains presented below share a single source sample, sequenced in a study of blood T cell repertoires in COVID-19. The method was immunoSEQ multiplex PCR; TCRdb's version includes in-frame clones alone and lacks a portion of them. Of about 250,000 clones in the sample, 65% to 85% were seen once. The material sequenced was peripheral blood. The receptors shown here come from a person aged 65-85 years with COVID-19, enrolled during active disease.

The chain links TRBV5-1 to TRBJ2-1; TRBD2 matches at 7 bases. CDR1 is SGHRS and CDR2 is YFSETQ in the germline V gene. The CDR3 sequence is 14 residues long. Losses at the gene ends were 6 bases for V and 4 bases for J; bases not matched to a gene: 7. As DNA, the CDR3 is TGCGCCAGCACCGCGGGAGACGTGTACAATGAGCAGTTCTTC. Amino acids: CASTAGDVYNEQFF.

This chain joins TRBV29-1 and TRBJ1-1; the D is unclear. The germline CDR1 and CDR2 sequences are SQVTM and ANQGSEA. This CDR3 is built from 13 residues. Trimming removed 5 bases from V and 1 base from J, with 11 bases in between. The CDR3, as DNA: TGCAGCGTTCGGGTCGACGGGAACACTGAAGCTTTCTTT. It is translated as CSVRVDGNTEAFF.

The V call is TRBV4-3, the J call TRBJ2-5; 9 bases align to TRBD2. CDR1 is LGHNA and CDR2 is YSLEER in the germline V gene. CDR3 length: 18 amino acids. Losses at the gene ends were 0 bases for V and 3 bases for J; bases not matched to a gene: 11. The CDR3 sequence is CASSQERGAGGTKETQYF. The CDR3, as DNA: TGCGCCAGCAGCCAAGAAAGAGGAGCGGGGGGTACGAAAGAGACCCAGTACTTC.

The chain is built from TRBV11-2 and TRBJ2-2, with 8 bases matching TRBD2. The CDR3 is 15 residues long. V was pared by 3 bases and J by 4 bases, with 4 bases of the junction left unmatched. Germline-derived CDR1 and CDR2 are SGHAT and FQNNGV. The CDR3 is CASSLSGSRTGELFF. CDR3 sequence (DNA): TGTGCCAGCAGCTTGAGCGGGAGCCGCACCGGGGAGCTGTTTTTT.

This clone was seen at least ten times. The chain combines TRBV7-9 with TRBJ2-5, with D possibly matching TRBD2 (5 bases). CDR1 and CDR2 (germline): SEHNR, FQNEAQ (reference sequence). The CDR3 covers 14 residues. V dropped 5 bases and J dropped 3 bases, with 13 bases sitting between them. The CDR3 sequence is CASSPTINEETQYF. The CDR3 coding sequence is TGTGCCAGCAGCCCGACTATTAACGAAGAGACCCAGTACTTC.

This chain connects TRBV29-1 to TRBJ2-4, with D possibly TRBD2 on 5 matching bases. V lost 4 bases and J 0 bases, leaving 13 bases between the germline ends. From germline, CDR1 is SQVTM and CDR2 ANQGSEA. The CDR3 runs 15 residues. Here the CDR3 reads CSVGRESRAKNIQYF. The CDR3 nucleotides read TGCAGCGTTGGTAGGGAGAGTAGAGCCAAAAACATTCAGTACTTC.

This clone was detected many times. The chain links TRBV2 to TRBJ2-7; no clear D gene. The CDR3 runs 12 residues. Trimming pared 7 bases from V and 2 bases from J, leaving 9 bases between. The germline V gene has CDR1 SNHLY and CDR2 FYNNEI. The CDR3 sequence is CASIRYTYEQYF. As DNA, the CDR3 is TGTGCCAGCATCAGGTATACCTACGAGCAGTACTTC.

For the CDR3, the DNA is TGTGCCAGCAGACTGAGGGATGGGTCCTACAATGAGCAGTTCTTC. It specifies CASRLRDGSYNEQFF. The chain is built from TRBV7-2 and TRBJ2-1, with a weak D call TRBD2 (5 bases). Germline CDR1 and CDR2: SGHTA and FQGNSA. The CDR3 loop spans 15 amino acids. The V end was cut by 6 bases, the J end by 1 base, with 13 bases between.

This clone was seen only a few times. The chain carries TRBV6-5 and TRBJ2-1; 7 bases are shared with TRBD2. Germline values: CDR1 MNHEY, CDR2 SVGAGI. CDR3 length: 13 amino acids. Germline trimming cut 10 bases from V and 7 bases from J; bases unmatched to any gene: 10. The CDR3 DNA reads TGTGCCATCCAGAGGGGAGGGAGGAATGAGCAGTTCTTC. Amino acids: CAIQRGGRNEQFF.

The V gene is TRBV4-1, the J gene TRBJ2-7, with 8 bases that match TRBD2. The CDR3 consists of 16 residues. Trimming at V came to 2 bases and at J to 3 bases, leaving 9 bases not matched to a gene. In germline, CDR1 is MGHRA, CDR2 YSYEKL. In DNA form, the CDR3 reads TGCGCCAGCAGCCAACTCGCCGGGACTAGGCTCTACGAGCAGTACTTC. Translated: CASSQLAGTRLYEQYF.

V and J are TRBV7-9 and TRBJ2-7, with 10 bases identical to TRBD1. V trimming: 4 bases; J trimming: 5 bases; junction bases outside the gene matches: 5. The germline gives CDR1 SEHNR, CDR2 FQNEAQ (reference sequence). This CDR3 region has 14 residues. The CDR3 coding sequence is TGTGCCAGCAGCTCGGGACAGGGGTTCCACGAGCAGTACTTC. The encoded protein is CASSSGQGFHEQYF.

CDR3 bases: TGTGCCAGCAGCCAGTTGACTAGCGGGGAACAAGAGACCCAGTACTTC. It specifies CASSQLTSGEQETQYF. This chain joins TRBV4-2 and TRBJ2-5, with 11 nucleotides matching TRBD2. This CDR3 region has 16 residues. V shed 3 bases, J shed 2 bases, and the junction held 5 bases outside the gene matches. Germline V gene sequence: CDR1 LGHNA, CDR2 YNFKEQ.

This clone appeared a single time. The chain employs TRBV12-5 and TRBJ1-5; D perhaps matches TRBD1 (6 bases). V shed 6 bases and J shed 4 bases, with 28 bases lying between them. Germline CDR1 is LGHNT and CDR2 is FRNRAP. The CDR3 contains 19 residues. The CDR3 nucleotides read TGTGCTAGTGGGATTGCTTGCGAGGAAAGGACAGCCCGTAATCAGCCCCAGCATTTT. This translates into CASGIACEERTARNQPQHF.

The gene calls are TRBV18 and TRBJ2-1, with 9 positions matching TRBD1. V trimming: 1 base; J trimming: 4 bases; junction bases outside the gene matches: 11. Germline assignment: CDR1 KGHSH and CDR2 LQKENI. The CDR3 loop spans 18 amino acids. CDR3: CASSPRVDRGHGYNEQFF. For the CDR3, the DNA is TGTGCCAGCTCACCACGGGTGGACAGGGGCCATGGTTACAATGAGCAGTTCTTC.

This chain connects TRBV5-1 to TRBJ1-5; possibly TRBD1 for D (5 bases). This CDR3 is built from 13 residues. Between the trimmed V and J ends, which lost 5 bases and 3 bases, there was a span of 9 bases. CDR1 is SGHRS, CDR2 YFSETQ, per germline. The CDR3 nucleotides are TGCGCCAGCAGTGTAGGGGCCAATCAGCCCCAGCATTTT. Translating it yields CASSVGANQPQHF. The full variable domain, with the rest looked up from reference TRBV5-1 and TRBJ1-5, is KAGVTQTPRYLIKTRGQQVTLSCSPISGHRSVSWYQQTPGQGLQFLFEYFSETQRNKGNFPGRFSGRQFSNSRSEMNVSTLELGDSALYLCASSVGANQPQHFGDGTRLSIL.

The chain carries TRBV4-1 and TRBJ2-1; no reliable D call. V was clipped by 3 bases and J by 0 bases, with 15 bases between them. This CDR3 spans 17 amino acids. CDR1 MGHRA and CDR2 YSYEKL come from the germline V gene. DNA of the CDR3: TGCGCCAGCAGCCATCTCCCTCCTCCCTTCTCCTACAATGAGCAGTTCTTC. Translation: CASSHLPPPFSYNEQFF.

V and J are TRBV9 and TRBJ2-1; no firm D call. The CDR3 has 15 residues. The V end was cut by 5 bases, the J end by 0 bases, with 12 bases between. CDR1 is SGDLS, CDR2 YYNGEE, per germline. The CDR3 sequence: CASSRGSSSYNEQFF. The CDR3 region has the DNA TGTGCCAGCAGTCGAGGCAGCAGCTCCTACAATGAGCAGTTCTTC. Full variable domain (rest looked up from reference TRBV9 and TRBJ2-1): DSGVTQTPKHLITATGQRVTLRCSPRSGDLSVYWYQQSLDQGLQFLIQYYNGEERAKGNILERFSAQQFPDLHSELNLSSLELGDSALYFCASSRGSSSYNEQFFGPGTRLTVL.

V gene TRBV20-1 combines with J gene TRBJ1-4; D is unclear. From germline, CDR1 is DFQATT and CDR2 SNEGSKA (reference sequence). Between the trimmed V and J ends, which lost 4 bases and 9 bases, there was a span of 9 bases. This CDR3 spans 11 amino acids. The CDR3 sequence: CSAIWRKKLFF. CDR3 nucleotides: TGCAGTGCTATATGGAGGAAAAAACTGTTTTTT.

For the CDR3, the DNA is TGTGCCAGCAGCTTAGCGGCGGGCCAGCCCCAGCATTTT. Translation gives CASSLAAGQPQHF. The rearrangement joins TRBV7-7 to TRBJ1-5, with D unclear. The germline V gene has CDR1 SSHAT and CDR2 FNYEAQ (reference sequence). The CDR3 length is 13 residues. V dropped 0 bases and J dropped 7 bases, with 7 bases sitting between them.

This clone appeared a single time. V is TRBV7-8 and J is TRBJ2-2; tentatively, D is TRBD2 (6 bases). V lost 1 base, J lost 7 bases, and 16 bases lay in between. CDR3 length: 16 residues. Germline lookup yields CDR1 SGHVS and CDR2 FQNEAQ. The CDR3 bases are TGTGCCAGCAGCTTAGTGTCTAGCGCCCTCGGCGGGGAGCTGTTTTTT. Its protein product is CASSLVSSALGGELFF.

This sequence joins TRBV5-8 and TRBJ2-3; D is perhaps TRBD1 (5 bases). Trimming pared 1 base from V and 6 bases from J, leaving 12 bases between. Germline values: CDR1 SGHTS, CDR2 YDEGEE. The CDR3 runs 14 residues. DNA for the CDR3: TGTGCCAGCAGCTTGTCTGGGGCAGACGATACGCAGTATTTT. Residues: CASSLSGADDTQYF. Drawing the rest from reference TRBV5-8 and TRBJ2-3, the complete variable domain is EAGVTQSPTHLIKTRGQQATLRCSPISGHTSVYWYQQALGLGLQFLLWYDEGEERNRGNFPPRFSGRQFPNYSSELNVNALELEDSALYLCASSLSGADDTQYFGPGTRLTVL.

This chain uses TRBV28 with TRBJ1-6; a possible D gene is TRBD1 (6 bases). CDR3 length: 14 amino acids. In germline, CDR1 is MDHEN, CDR2 SYDVKM. V lost 6 bases to trimming and J lost 4 bases, with 10 bases between them. This CDR3 is CASSSDRYNSPLHF. CDR3 DNA sequence: TGTGCCAGCAGCTCGGACAGATATAATTCACCCCTCCACTTT.

The chain combines TRBV9 with TRBJ1-1; no definite D call. The germline CDR1 and CDR2 sequences are SGDLS and YYNGEE. The CDR3 is 15 amino acids. Trimming shortened V by 0 bases and J by 3 bases, and 12 bases separated the two germline ends. The CDR3 DNA reads as TGTGCCAGCAGCGTAGAGGGAGGGCGGTACACTGAAGCTTTCTTT. Translating it yields CASSVEGGRYTEAFF.